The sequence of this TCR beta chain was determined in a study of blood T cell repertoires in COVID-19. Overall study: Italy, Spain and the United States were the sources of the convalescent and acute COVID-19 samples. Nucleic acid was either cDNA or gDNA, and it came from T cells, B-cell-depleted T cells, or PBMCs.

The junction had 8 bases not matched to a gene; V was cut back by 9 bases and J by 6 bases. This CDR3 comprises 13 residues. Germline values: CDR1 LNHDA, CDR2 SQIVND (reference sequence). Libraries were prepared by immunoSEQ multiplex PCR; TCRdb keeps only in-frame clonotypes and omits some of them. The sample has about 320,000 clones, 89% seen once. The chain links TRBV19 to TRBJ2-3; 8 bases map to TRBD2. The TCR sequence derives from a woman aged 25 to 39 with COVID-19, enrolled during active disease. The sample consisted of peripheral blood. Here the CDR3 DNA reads TGTGCCAGCCCAAGGGGACTAGGGGATACGCAGTATTTT. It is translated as CASPRGLGDTQYF. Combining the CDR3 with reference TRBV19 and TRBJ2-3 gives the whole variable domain DGGITQSPKYLFRKEGQNVTLSCEQNLNHDAMYWYRQDPGQGLRLIYYSQIVNDFQKGDIAEGYSVSREKKESFPLTVTSAQKNPTAFYLCASPRGLGDTQYFGPGTRLTVL.